The entry below gives a single T cell receptor (beta chain) sequence along with its context. The antigen it binds to is not known. No clone much larger than this one lies a single base away; base qualities are absent. The record originates from a study of vaccination and CD4 T cells after COVID-19 (dated 2022 in TCRdb). Some background on the complete study: SARS-CoV-2 positivity had been established in the convalescent patients by nasal swab PCR, and mild disease was recorded in nine of these patients and severe disease in one. The convalescent cohort included six males and four females, with two Hispanic individuals, seven Caucasians, two Asians and one multiracial person. Participants got two doses of the Pfizer-BioNTech BNT162b2 vaccine (n=8) or two doses of the Moderna mRNA-1273 vaccine (n=2). Post-COVID blood samples were collected from convalescent patients a median of roughly 100 days after diagnosis, with a range of about 30 to 170 days. Post-vaccine blood samples were taken a median of around 70 days after the second vaccine dose, with a range of about 14 to 241 days. Culture stimuli were overlapping spike peptide pools from SARS-CoV-2 and from the common cold coronaviruses HCoV-NL63, HCoV-OC43 and HCoV-229E. In control cultures, a CEFX viral epitope pool was used as positive control, an HIV-1 Nef peptide pool was used as negative control, or no peptide was added. In ten to eleven COVID-19 convalescent patients and a few infection-naive healthy vaccine recipients, the spike-specific CD4+ TCR repertoire before mRNA vaccination was compared with the repertoire after mRNA vaccination. The paper's findings and limits, for the study overall: Among the post-vaccine SARS-CoV-2-reactive clones in convalescent patients, a median approximately 86% showed up only after vaccination, which suggests vaccine-specific priming. Relatively few convalescent patients were included in the study, and early timepoints after natural infection were not analyzed. Nearly all vaccine-specific clones in convalescent patients (304 of 307) were mono-reactive for SARS-CoV-2 spike rather than cross-reactive with common cold coronaviruses. The median count of SARS-CoV-2-reactive clonotypes went up from 20 to 25 after infection to about 41 after vaccination, although the change was not significant.

The treatment or condition label here, explained by the study, means: approximately 9-day PBMC culture with coronavirus spike peptide pools or control peptides (ViraFEST assay). The ViraFEST assay, used in the study, expanded antigen-specific T cells with peptide pools and then identified the expanded clonotypes through TCR sequencing. Positive SARS-CoV-2 PCR tests in the convalescent patients dated from March to December 2020, before Alpha, Beta and Delta variants emerged in the United States. PBMCs were cultured at about 2 million per well in IMDM supplemented with approximately 5% human AB serum and 9 to 10 IU/ml IL-2, with approximately 10 ug/ml peptide pools added. Half of the culture medium was replaced with fresh IL-2-containing medium on days 3 and 7. After less than twelve days of culture, CD4+ T cells were isolated by negative selection with the EasySep CD4+ T cell isolation kit. Ficoll-Paque Plus gradient centrifugation was used to isolate PBMCs from whole blood, and the isolated PBMCs were then either used fresh or cryopreserved at -140C. In general, triplicate wells were set up for every culture condition.

V gives up 6 bases and J gives up 9 bases, and the segment between their germline ends measures 18 bases. From cysteine to phenylalanine, the CDR3 is 14 amino acids long. Of the read, only the CDR3 DNA is kept; its 42 bases are in frame from base 1. The germline V gene supplies CDR1 SNHLY and CDR2 FYNNEI. Library creation used PCR. DNA from cultured CD4+ T cells underwent TCR sequencing with the Oncomine TCR Beta short-read assay at the Johns Hopkins FTIC core. Genomic DNA was extracted from the cultured CD4+ T cells with the QIAamp micro DNA kit. The Oncomine TCR Beta libraries from cultured CD4+ T cells were pooled using unique dual indexes and then sequenced on an Illumina iSeq 100. Per the source publication's procedure: Non-productive sequences were filtered out, and CDR3s that did not start with C, did not end with F or W, or were shorter than 7 amino acids were discarded. The MANAFEST web application was used to identify antigen-specific clonotypes by comparing peptide-stimulated wells against reference wells and other culture wells. To be called positive, a clone needed an FDR below 0.05, an odds ratio above 5, and a productive frequency above 0.1% in at least two of three replicate wells. Clonotypes that were significantly expanded in both SARS-CoV-2 spike wells and at least one common cold coronavirus spike condition were defined as cross-reactive. Using R version 3.6.1, CDR3 homology was evaluated through Levenshtein distances (stringdist) along with unrooted phylogenetic trees (ape). TCRdb applied fastp at Q25 and MiXCR to the public reads, then kept only in-frame beta chains. CDR3 protein sequences are deduplicated, and each keeps its most common genes and DNA. The V and J calls were determined by TCRdb, not by the authors. The sample data list more than 20,000 distinct CDR3 sequences, and about 40% of these were observed just once. The top ten hold just over 7% of the sample.

The chain couples TRBV2 to TRBJ2-1; the D region possibly corresponds to TRBD2 (6 bases align). The sample taken for sequencing was CD4+ T cells from blood, cultured in vitro. The receptor was derived from a human donor who had recovered from COVID-19. The DNA reads as follows: TGTGCCAGCAGCGGGGGTCTCGGCACAGCTGAGCAGTTCTTC. This translates into CASSGGLGTAEQFF.